Listed below are T cell receptor beta chains from one sample, sequenced in a study of T cell repertoires in cytomegalovirus infection. TCRdb ran MiXCR on the reads and lists one entry per CDR3 protein. The sample lists roughly 45,000 distinct CDR3 sequences, under 25% seen once, with approximately 90% in the top ten. For these TCRs, the target antigens are not known. This specimen consisted of CD8+ T cells from cultured PBMCs, obtained from culture after CMV antigen stimulation. These receptors were collected from a human donor in good health (CMV status not recorded). Some clones in this sample may be carry-over from other donors' samples. CDR3s include the opening cysteine and the closing phenylalanine or tryptophan. The D gene is left open where the match is weak. The size of a clone is reported for some rows only, either as once, few or many, or as a class for expanded clones.

CDR3 protein | CDR3 DNA | D gene | J gene | clone size | V gene
CASTGGDYYEQYF | TGTGCCAGCACGGGGGGAGATTACTACGAGCAGTACTTC | TRBD2 | TRBJ2-7 | NA | TRBV6-2/TRBV6-3
CASSWGAIVGKSGGRTYEQYF | TGTGCCAGCAGCTGGGGGGCGATTGTCGGGAAGAGCGGGGGGCGTACCTACGAGCAGTACTTC | TRBD2 | TRBJ2-7 | few | TRBV5-4
CASGLGGVPYEQYF | TGTGCTAGTGGTTTGGGAGGGGTCCCCTACGAGCAGTACTTC | NA | TRBJ2-7 | few | TRBV12-5
CASSQAGGQVGQYF | TGCGCCAGCAGCCAGGCCGGGGGACAAGTCGGGCAGTATTTT | NA | TRBJ2-3 | few | TRBV4-3
CASSLSAPHQPQHF | TGTGCCAGCAGTCTTTCCGCACCGCATCAGCCCCAGCATTTT | NA | TRBJ1-5 | few | TRBV6-2/TRBV6-3
CASSIGDHRFPPTDTQYF | TGTGCCAGTAGCATCGGGGACCACAGGTTCCCCCCCACAGATACGCAGTATTTT | NA | TRBJ2-3 | few | TRBV19
CASRRQTYNEQFF | TGTGCCAGCAGGCGACAGACCTACAATGAGCAGTTCTTC | NA | TRBJ2-1 | NA | TRBV6-1
CASSDWGSYNSPLHF | TGTGCCAGCAGCGATTGGGGCTCCTATAATTCACCCCTCCACTTT | NA | TRBJ1-6 | NA | TRBV7-2
CSASSGRHYNEQFF | TGCAGTGCTTCTAGCGGGAGGCACTACAATGAGCAGTTCTTC | TRBD2 | TRBJ2-1 | NA | TRBV20-1
CASSLGPSGTYNEQFF | TGTGCCAGCTCCCTTGGGCCTAGCGGGACCTACAATGAGCAGTTCTTC | TRBD2 | TRBJ2-1 | few | TRBV12-3/TRBV12-4
CATTGVDDYGYTF | TGTGCCACCACAGGGGTTGATGACTATGGCTACACCTTC | TRBD1 | TRBJ1-2 | few | TRBV10-3
CASSPAPGHGGGETQYF | TGTGCCAGCAGTCCGGCCCCAGGTCATGGTGGGGGGGAGACCCAGTACTTC | NA | TRBJ2-5 | many | TRBV28
CASSTRRYNSPLHF | TGTGCCAGCAGTACCAGGAGGTATAATTCACCCCTCCACTTT | NA | TRBJ1-6 | NA | TRBV28
CASSPYYNEQFF | TGTGCCAGCAGTCCATACTACAATGAGCAGTTCTTC | NA | TRBJ2-1 | NA | TRBV28
CASREGAGELFF | TGTGCCAGCCGAGAGGGGGCCGGGGAGCTGTTTTTT | NA | TRBJ2-2 | NA | TRBV12-3/TRBV12-4
CASSPPGYSNQPQHF | TGTGCCAGCAGTCCCCCCGGCTATAGCAATCAGCCCCAGCATTTT | NA | TRBJ1-5 | NA | TRBV6-2/TRBV6-3
CASSLGQGAVRKNTEAFF | TGTGCCAGCAGCTTAGGACAGGGGGCGGTCCGAAAGAACACTGAAGCTTTCTTT | TRBD1 | TRBJ1-1 | NA | TRBV7-8
CASSPRQSVKQYEQYF | TGTGCCAGCAGCCCCCGGCAGTCAGTCAAACAGTACGAGCAGTACTTC | NA | TRBJ2-7 | many | TRBV7-9
CASSPGLAGGHGNKNIQYF | TGTGCCAGCAGCCCTGGACTAGCGGGGGGGCACGGGAACAAAAACATTCAGTACTTC | TRBD2 | TRBJ2-4 | few | TRBV7-9
CASSSTAVGRGAYNEQFF | TGTGCCAGCAGCTCAACCGCCGTGGGGCGGGGGGCCTACAATGAGCAGTTCTTC | TRBD2 | TRBJ2-1 | NA | TRBV11-2
CASSWDREEGQPQHF | TGTGCCAGCAGTTGGGACAGGGAGGAAGGTCAGCCCCAGCATTTT | TRBD1 | TRBJ1-5 | NA | TRBV28
CASSPGQGSAKNIQYF | TGTGCCAGCAGCCCTGGACAGGGGAGCGCCAAAAACATTCAGTACTTC | TRBD1 | TRBJ2-4 | NA | TRBV7-9
CASSPGVGEGFSYEQYF | TGTGCCAGCAGCCCCGGTGTTGGGGAGGGCTTCTCCTACGAGCAGTACTTC | TRBD2 | TRBJ2-7 | NA | TRBV7-2
CASSSSGNTGELFF | TGTGCCAGCAGTTCCTCGGGGAACACCGGGGAGCTGTTTTTT | NA | TRBJ2-2 | NA | TRBV12-3/TRBV12-4
CASSSPHSKGAQYF | TGTGCCAGCAGTTCCCCTCATAGCAAGGGAGCGCAGTATTTT | NA | TRBJ2-3 | few | TRBV12-3/TRBV12-4
CASSRRGRETQYF | TGTGCCAGCAGTCGCAGGGGGCGAGAGACCCAGTACTTC | TRBD1 | TRBJ2-5 | few | TRBV7-2
CASSFDGLAGESGQETQYF | TGTGCCAGCAGCTTTGATGGCCTAGCGGGGGAAAGTGGGCAAGAGACCCAGTACTTC | TRBD2 | TRBJ2-5 | NA | TRBV7-8
CASSFRLANEQFF | TGTGCCAGCAGCTTTAGGCTAGCGAATGAGCAGTTCTTC | NA | TRBJ2-1 | NA | TRBV7-7
CASSSGGSGNTEAFF | TGTGCCAGCAGCTCCGGGGGGAGTGGGAACACTGAAGCTTTCTTT | NA | TRBJ1-1 | few | TRBV7-2
CASSLLAATYEQYF | TGTGCCAGCAGTTTACTAGCGGCAACCTACGAGCAGTACTTC | TRBD2 | TRBJ2-7 | NA | TRBV7-2
CASSPSSGTGWYGEQYF | TGTGCCAGCAGTCCTTCTTCCGGGACAGGGTGGTACGGAGAGCAGTACTTC | TRBD1 | TRBJ2-7 | NA | TRBV27
CASSLDPYEQYF | TGTGCCAGCAGCCTCGACCCCTACGAGCAGTACTTC | NA | TRBJ2-7 | few | TRBV7-9
CASSYSTSGRNSPQFF | TGTGCCAGCAGTTATTCGACTAGCGGGAGGAATTCTCCGCAGTTCTTC | TRBD2 | TRBJ2-1 | few | TRBV6-2/TRBV6-3
CASSLVYGQGGTEAFF | TGTGCCAGCAGCTTGGTGTACGGCCAGGGGGGCACTGAAGCTTTCTTT | TRBD1 | TRBJ1-1 | NA | TRBV5-6
CASSLDLSLYNEQFF | TGTGCCAGCAGCCTGGACTTGTCCCTCTACAATGAGCAGTTCTTC | NA | TRBJ2-1 | NA | TRBV7-8
CASSPQGYYQPQHF | TGTGCCAGCTCACCGCAGGGGTACTATCAGCCCCAGCATTTT | NA | TRBJ1-5 | few | TRBV18
CASRRDDYTGELFF | TGTGCCAGCAGGAGGGACGACTACACCGGGGAGCTGTTTTTT | NA | TRBJ2-2 | NA | TRBV6-2/TRBV6-3
CASSRGPYNEQFF | TGTGCCAGCAGCCGTGGACCTTACAATGAGCAGTTCTTC | NA | TRBJ2-1 | NA | TRBV11-1
CASSSYEGGEQYF | TGTGCCAGCAGCTCGTACGAAGGCGGCGAGCAGTACTTC | NA | TRBJ2-7 | few | TRBV7-3
CASSPPGQVNTEAFF | TGTGCCAGCAGCCCGCCGGGACAGGTGAACACTGAAGCTTTCTTT | TRBD1 | TRBJ1-1 | NA | TRBV7-8
CASSFKPDSHTGELFF | TGTGCCAGCAGCTTTAAGCCGGACAGCCACACCGGGGAGCTGTTTTTT | NA | TRBJ2-2 | NA | TRBV7-6
CASGVIYNEQFF | TGTGCCAGTGGGGTCATATACAATGAGCAGTTCTTC | NA | TRBJ2-1 | NA | TRBV6-1
CASRGGLQHLKSWNIQYF | TGTGCCAGCAGGGGAGGCCTACAGCATCTAAAGTCGTGGAACATTCAGTACTTC | NA | TRBJ2-4 | few | TRBV2
CASSLALGPYNEQFF | TGTGCCAGCAGCTTAGCGTTGGGGCCGTATAATGAGCAGTTCTTC | NA | TRBJ2-1 | NA | TRBV7-2
CASSSPGQNTEAFF | TGTGCCAGCAGCTCTCCGGGACAGAACACTGAAGCTTTCTTT | NA | TRBJ1-1 | many | TRBV7-9
CGTGHQYNEQFF | TGTGGAACGGGACACCAGTACAATGAGCAGTTCTTC | NA | TRBJ2-1 | NA | TRBV6-6
CASSESQGGYNEQFF | TGTGCCAGCAGTGAATCACAGGGGGGCTACAATGAGCAGTTCTTC | TRBD1 | TRBJ2-1 | NA | TRBV6-1
CASSLGENTEAFF | TGTGCCAGCAGCTTAGGTGAGAACACTGAAGCTTTCTTT | NA | TRBJ1-1 | few | TRBV7-9
CASSLGLAGGSPQETQYF | TGTGCCAGCAGCTTAGGGCTAGCGGGAGGATCTCCCCAAGAGACCCAGTACTTC | TRBD2 | TRBJ2-5 | NA | TRBV11-1
CASSSGQVNTGELFF | TGTGCCAGCAGCAGTGGACAGGTGAACACCGGGGAGCTGTTTTTT | TRBD1 | TRBJ2-2 | few | TRBV7-9
CASSARTGGEQYF | TGTGCCAGCAGCGCCCGGACAGGGGGCGAGCAGTACTTC | TRBD1 | TRBJ2-7 | few | TRBV7-9